Below are 26 T cell receptor beta chains sequenced from a single sample in a study of blood T cell repertoires in COVID-19. Only in-frame clones appear in the TCRdb table, and some are missing; sequencing was by immunoSEQ multiplex PCR. The sample yields tens of thousands of clones, roughly 76% seen once. Specimen: peripheral blood. The origin of the receptors is a woman aged 60 to 75 with acute or convalescent COVID-19.

The table lists this clone with a few counts. The rearrangement uses TRBV11-3 and TRBJ2-1, with TRBD1 identical over 7 bases. The germline CDR1 and CDR2 sequences are SGHNT and YENEEA. The ends lost 2 bases at V and 3 bases at J; junction bases unmatched: 4. This CDR3 contains 15 residues. The CDR3 region is CASSLQGVGYNEQFF. CDR3 bases: TGTGCCAGCAGCTTACAGGGGGTCGGCTACAATGAGCAGTTCTTC.

J is TRBJ2-3 and V is TRBV15; possible D gene TRBD2, 5 bases. The CDR3 contains 13 residues. The V gene lost 4 bases and the J gene lost 4 bases, with 9 bases spanning the gap. The germline V gene has CDR1 LNHNV and CDR2 YYDKDF (reference sequence). CDR3 sequence: CATSTPGADTQYF. The CDR3 coding sequence is TGTGCCACCAGCACCCCCGGGGCAGATACGCAGTATTTT.

The rearrangement links TRBV4-1 to TRBJ2-7, with 7 nucleotides matching TRBD2. The CDR3 has 14 residues. CDR1 and CDR2 (germline): MGHRA, YSYEKL. The junction had 8 bases not matched to a gene; V was cut back by 3 bases and J by 6 bases. In DNA, the CDR3 is TGCGCCAGCAGCCAGGTAGCGGGCGTCGGCGAGCAGTACTTC. It yields the protein CASSQVAGVGEQYF.

The chain uses TRBV18 and TRBJ2-1, with 9 bases matching TRBD1. Germline values: CDR1 KGHSH, CDR2 LQKENI. This CDR3 has 18 residues. The J segment lost 0 bases and the V segment lost 1 base, leaving 7 bases of the junction unmatched. The CDR3 here is CASSPRGQGSSSYNEQFF. DNA of the CDR3: TGTGCCAGCTCACCACGGGGACAGGGCAGTAGCTCCTACAATGAGCAGTTCTTC.

In its sample, this clone was seen once. CDR3 in DNA: TGTGCCATCAGACCCGACAGGGGGCCCTACAATGAGCAGTTCTTC. It translates to CAIRPDRGPYNEQFF. The chain couples TRBV10-3 to TRBJ2-1; 10 positions agree with TRBD1. Losses at the gene ends were 6 bases for V and 2 bases for J; bases not matched to a gene: 4. The germline V gene encodes CDR1 ENHRY and CDR2 SYGVKD. The CDR3 extends over 15 amino acids.

The chain joins TRBV19 to TRBJ2-7, with 10 bases aligning to TRBD1. V trimming: 7 bases; J trimming: 3 bases; junction bases outside the gene matches: 3. The CDR3 extends over 13 amino acids. CDR1 and CDR2 (germline): LNHDA, SQIVND (reference sequence). CDR3 nucleotides: TGTGCCAGTACGGGGGACAGGGGCTACGAGCAGTACTTC. Amino acids: CASTGDRGYEQYF.

The chain joins TRBV7-9 to TRBJ2-7; 7 bases align to TRBD2. The CDR3 is 14 amino acids. The V segment lost 3 bases and the J segment 2 bases; nucleotides outside the gene matches: 4. Germline V gene lookup returns CDR1 SEHNR and CDR2 FQNEAQ (reference sequence). The CDR3 region has the DNA TGTGCCAGCAGCTTGGCGGGGGTCGCCTACGAGCAGTACTTC. Amino acid sequence: CASSLAGVAYEQYF.

This clone has only a few counts. This chain connects TRBV5-8 to TRBJ1-1; unclear D gene. CDR1 and CDR2 (germline): SGHTS, YDEGEE. The V end was cut by 4 bases, the J end by 5 bases, with 21 bases between. The CDR3 covers 16 residues. CDR3 loop: CASSPGPGSGMTEAFF. CDR3 coding DNA: TGTGCCAGCAGCCCCGGCCCGGGAAGTGGAATGACTGAAGCTTTCTTT. Looking up the rest from reference TRBV5-8 and TRBJ1-1 gives the full variable domain: EAGVTQSPTHLIKTRGQQATLRCSPISGHTSVYWYQQALGLGLQFLLWYDEGEERNRGNFPPRFSGRQFPNYSSELNVNALELEDSALYLCASSPGPGSGMTEAFFGQGTRLTVV.

The chain uses TRBV6-5 and TRBJ2-3; maybe TRBD2 (7 bases). CDR3 length: 15 residues. The V end was cut by 8 bases, the J end by 4 bases, with 19 bases between. Germline V gene sequence: CDR1 MNHEY, CDR2 SVGAGI. CDR3 DNA: TGTGCCAGCGGGGGGGCCCACGGGGGGCCAGATACGCAGTATTTT. This codes for CASGGAHGGPDTQYF.

CDR3: CASSPGTGNTGELFF. As DNA, the CDR3 is TGTGCCAGCAGTCCCGGGACAGGGAACACCGGGGAGCTGTTTTTT. The V gene is TRBV6-4, the J gene TRBJ2-2; TRBD1 matches at 8 bases. This CDR3 region has 15 residues. V lost 5 bases, J lost 1 base, and 3 bases stayed unmatched. CDR1 and CDR2 from the germline V gene are MRHNA and SNTAGT.

Worth noting for this clone: One end of the junction is discordant with germline, which a read error may explain. The chain is built from TRBV6-1 and TRBJ2-2, with TRBD1 identical over 8 bases. Germline V lookup: CDR1 MNHNS, CDR2 SASEGT. The CDR3 is 15 amino acids. CDR3 bases: TGTGCCAGCCGTGACAGGGGAGCGAACACCGGGGAGCTGTTTTTT. Translating it yields CASRDRGANTGELFF.

The V gene is TRBV4-1, the J gene TRBJ2-1; D call uncertain. The CDR3 has 15 residues. V was cut by 0 bases and J by 0 bases, with 6 bases left in between. Germline V gene sequence: CDR1 MGHRA, CDR2 YSYEKL. This CDR3 reads CASSQDRSSYNEQFF. CDR3 nucleotide sequence: TGCGCCAGCAGCCAAGATCGGAGCTCCTACAATGAGCAGTTCTTC.

The chain is built from TRBV19 and TRBJ1-5; no definite D call. Trimming removed 0 bases at V and 5 bases at J, with 8 bases between. This CDR3 is built from 14 residues. CDR1 and CDR2 from the germline V gene are LNHDA and SQIVND (reference sequence). CDR3 region: CASSIDRVYQPQHF. CDR3 nucleotides: TGTGCCAGTAGTATAGACCGGGTTTATCAGCCCCAGCATTTT. The full variable domain, rest sourced from reference TRBV19 and TRBJ1-5, is DGGITQSPKYLFRKEGQNVTLSCEQNLNHDAMYWYRQDPGQGLRLIYYSQIVNDFQKGDIAEGYSVSREKKESFPLTVTSAQKNPTAFYLCASSIDRVYQPQHFGDGTRLSIL.

The rearrangement links TRBV30 to TRBJ2-7, with D tentatively TRBD2 (6 bases). Trimming removed 5 bases from V and 4 bases from J, with 15 bases in between. This CDR3 is 13 amino acids long. Germline V gene sequence: CDR1 GTSNPN, CDR2 SVGIG (reference sequence). CDR3 loop: CAWDRRASYEQYF. The CDR3, as DNA: TGTGCCTGGGACCGGAGGGCTTCGTACGAGCAGTACTTC.

This clone was detected only once. The chain recombines TRBV3-1 (or the pseudogene TRBV3-2) with TRBJ1-1, with D unclear. The V and J ends lost 1 base and 4 bases respectively, with 10 bases between them. This CDR3 region has 14 residues. The germline CDR1 and CDR2 sequences are LGHDT and YNNKEL (reference sequence). The CDR3 nucleotides are TGTGCCAGCAGCCAAGTCGTACAGTCCACTGAAGCTTTCTTT. Its translation: CASSQVVQSTEAFF.

The V gene is TRBV4-1, the J gene TRBJ1-1, with D possibly being TRBD1 (6 bases). Germline lookup yields CDR1 MGHRA and CDR2 YSYEKL. CDR3 size: 17 residues. Trimming removed 1 base at V and 2 bases at J, with 17 bases between. CDR3 loop: CASSQVIGQRPNTEAFF. CDR3 nucleotides: TGCGCCAGCAGCCAAGTAATAGGACAGCGACCCAACACTGAAGCTTTCTTT.

The chain is built from TRBV15 and TRBJ1-5; D not resolved. This CDR3 has 17 amino acids. V was cut by 5 bases and J by 0 bases, with 17 bases left in between. The germline CDR1 and CDR2 sequences are LNHNV and YYDKDF (reference sequence). CDR3 coding DNA: TGTGCCACCAGCCCGAAAAGACCGGGTTATAGCAATCAGCCCCAGCATTTT. Protein: CATSPKRPGYSNQPQHF. Drawing the rest from reference TRBV15 and TRBJ1-5, the complete variable domain is DAMVIQNPRYQVTQFGKPVTLSCSQTLNHNVMYWYQQKSSQAPKLLFHYYDKDFNNEADTPDNFQSRRPNTSFCFLDIRSPGLGDTAMYLCATSPKRPGYSNQPQHFGDGTRLSIL.

The CDR3 nucleotides are TGTGCCAGCAGTCGGGGTCGGGGCCAAGAGACCCAGTACTTC. Its translation: CASSRGRGQETQYF. The chain couples TRBV25-1 to TRBJ2-5; a weak D match, TRBD2 (5 bases). The germline V and J ends were trimmed by 5 bases and 1 base, with 11 bases remaining between them. Germline-derived CDR1 and CDR2 are MGHDK and SYGVNS. The CDR3 length is 14 residues. The full variable domain, its missing parts supplied by reference TRBV25-1 and TRBJ2-5, is EADIYQTPRYLVIGTGKKITLECSQTMGHDKMYWYQQDPGMELHLIHYSYGVNSTEKGDLSSESTVSRIRTEHFPLTLESARPSHTSQYLCASSRGRGQETQYFGPGTRLLVL.

The sample holds a few counts of this clone. The same CDR3 also results from other DNA sequences found in this sample. The V gene is TRBV3-1 (or the pseudogene TRBV3-2), the J gene TRBJ1-1, with 9 nucleotides matching TRBD1. Germline loops: CDR1 LGHDT, CDR2 YNNKEL (reference sequence). Trimming cost V 4 bases and J 3 bases; bases outside gene matches: 6. The CDR3 has 15 residues. CDR3 residues: CASSRTGTGYTEAFF. CDR3 DNA: TGTGCCAGCAGCCGCACCGGGACAGGGTACACTGAAGCTTTCTTT.

This clone was detected once. J is TRBJ2-1 and V is TRBV9; TRBD2 might be the D (6 bases). CDR3 length: 15 residues. Germline loops: CDR1 SGDLS, CDR2 YYNGEE. Trimming removed 0 bases from V and 6 bases from J, with 13 bases in between. Written as DNA, the CDR3 is TGTGCCAGCAGCGTAGCGGGTAGCGGCCTCAATGAGCAGTTCTTC. It translates to CASSVAGSGLNEQFF.

This clone turned up a few times. The V and J genes are TRBV25-1 and TRBJ1-6; 9 nucleotides agree with TRBD1. This CDR3 region has 14 residues. Germline-derived CDR1 and CDR2 are MGHDK and SYGVNS. V was clipped by 5 bases and J by 7 bases; unmatched bases: 3. The CDR3, as DNA: TGTGCCAGCAGTTTGGGGACAGGGAATTCACCCCTCCACTTT. Translation: CASSLGTGNSPLHF. The full variable domain, its missing parts supplied by reference TRBV25-1 and TRBJ1-6, is EADIYQTPRYLVIGTGKKITLECSQTMGHDKMYWYQQDPGMELHLIHYSYGVNSTEKGDLSSESTVSRIRTEHFPLTLESARPSHTSQYLCASSLGTGNSPLHFGNGTRLTVT.

The chain carries TRBV19 and TRBJ2-1; weak D call: TRBD2 (6 bases). The CDR3 length is 15 residues. Trimming stripped 7 bases from V and 7 bases from J, with 20 bases between. Germline lookup yields CDR1 LNHDA and CDR2 SQIVND (reference sequence). The CDR3 reads CASKLGRGETNEQFF. In DNA, the CDR3 is TGTGCCAGTAAGTTGGGGCGGGGCGAGACAAATGAGCAGTTCTTC.

V and J are TRBV20-1 and TRBJ2-1; D is perhaps TRBD2 (5 bases). V was cut by 6 bases and J by 10 bases, with 22 bases left in between. CDR1 DFQATT and CDR2 SNEGSKA come from the germline V gene (reference sequence). The CDR3 sequence is 14 residues long. The CDR3 region is CSASDSVPTREQFF. CDR3 in DNA: TGCAGTGCCAGTGATTCTGTTCCCACTAGGGAGCAGTTCTTC.

The genes are TRBV7-8 and TRBJ1-5; no clear D. The V gene's germline CDR1 is SGHVS and CDR2 FQNEAQ. Trimming cost V 5 bases and J 0 bases, with 17 bases left between them. The CDR3 extends over 17 amino acids. The CDR3 DNA is TGTGCCAGCAGCCCGGGAGGCCGGACGGGTAGCAATCAGCCCCAGCATTTT. Protein product: CASSPGGRTGSNQPQHF.

This clone showed up just a few times. The chain recombines TRBV12-3 or TRBV12-4 with TRBJ2-7, with D possibly matching TRBD2 (6 bases). V was cut by 1 base and J by 3 bases, with 7 bases left in between. The CDR3 is 13 amino acids. CDR3 nucleotide sequence: TGTGCCAGCAGTTTAGGGGACTTCTACGAGCAGTACTTC. This sequence encodes CASSLGDFYEQYF.

The J gene is TRBJ1-3, the V gene TRBV5-8, with a weak D call TRBD1 (5 bases). The CDR3 length is 13 residues. Germline lookup yields CDR1 SGHTS and CDR2 YDEGEE. The ends were cut back, 0 bases at V and 4 bases at J, with 5 bases in the middle. The CDR3 DNA reads TGTGCCAGCAGCTTGGACAGGGGAAACACCATATATTTT. Its translation: CASSLDRGNTIYF.